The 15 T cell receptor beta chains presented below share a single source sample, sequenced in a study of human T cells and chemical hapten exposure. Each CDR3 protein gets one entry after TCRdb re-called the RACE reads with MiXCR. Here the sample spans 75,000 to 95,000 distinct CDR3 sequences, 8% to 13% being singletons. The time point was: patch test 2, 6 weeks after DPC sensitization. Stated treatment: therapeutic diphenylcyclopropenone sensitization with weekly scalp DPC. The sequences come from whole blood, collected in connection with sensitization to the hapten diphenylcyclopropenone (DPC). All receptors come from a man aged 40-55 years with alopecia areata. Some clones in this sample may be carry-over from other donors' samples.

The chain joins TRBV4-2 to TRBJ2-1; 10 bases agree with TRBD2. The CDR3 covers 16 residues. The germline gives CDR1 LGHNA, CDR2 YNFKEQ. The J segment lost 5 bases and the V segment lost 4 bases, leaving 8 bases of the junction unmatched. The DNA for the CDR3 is TGTGCCAGCAGCCGTGCTAGGACTAGCGGCCACAATGAGCAGTTCTTC. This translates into CASSRARTSGHNEQFF.

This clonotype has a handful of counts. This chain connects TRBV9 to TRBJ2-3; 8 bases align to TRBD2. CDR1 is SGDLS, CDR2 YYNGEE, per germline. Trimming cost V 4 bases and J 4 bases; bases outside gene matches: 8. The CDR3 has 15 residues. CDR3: CASSIRREAADTQYF. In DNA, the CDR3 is TGTGCCAGCAGCATCCGGCGGGAGGCTGCAGATACGCAGTATTTT.

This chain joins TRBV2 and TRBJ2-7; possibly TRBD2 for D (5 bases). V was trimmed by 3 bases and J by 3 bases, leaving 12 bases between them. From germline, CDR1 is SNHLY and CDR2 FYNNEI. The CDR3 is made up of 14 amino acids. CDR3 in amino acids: CASSETGVNYEQYV. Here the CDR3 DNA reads TGTGCCAGCAGTGAGACCGGGGTTAACTACGAGCAGTACGTC.

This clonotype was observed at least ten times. This CDR3 reads CASSARLAENTDTQYF. The CDR3 DNA is TGTGCCAGCAGCGCCAGACTAGCGGAGAACACAGATACGCAGTATTTT. The chain joins TRBV7-8 to TRBJ2-3; TRBD2 matches at 9 bases. Germline CDR1 SGHVS, CDR2 FQNEAQ. This CDR3 is built from 16 residues. The ends lost 5 bases at V and 2 bases at J; junction bases unmatched: 8.

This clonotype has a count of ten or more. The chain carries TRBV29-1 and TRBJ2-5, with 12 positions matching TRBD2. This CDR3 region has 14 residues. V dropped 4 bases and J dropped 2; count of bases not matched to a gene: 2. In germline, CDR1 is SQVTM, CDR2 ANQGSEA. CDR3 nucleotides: TGCAGCGTTGCCGGGACTAGCGGGCAAGAGACCCAGTACTTC. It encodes CSVAGTSGQETQYF.

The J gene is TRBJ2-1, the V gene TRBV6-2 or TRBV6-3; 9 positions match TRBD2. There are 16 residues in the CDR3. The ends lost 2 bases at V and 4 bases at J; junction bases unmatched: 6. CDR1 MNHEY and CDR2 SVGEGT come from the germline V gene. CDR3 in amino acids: CASSYQREERYNEQFF. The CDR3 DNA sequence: TGTGCCAGCAGTTACCAGCGGGAGGAGAGGTACAATGAGCAGTTCTTC.

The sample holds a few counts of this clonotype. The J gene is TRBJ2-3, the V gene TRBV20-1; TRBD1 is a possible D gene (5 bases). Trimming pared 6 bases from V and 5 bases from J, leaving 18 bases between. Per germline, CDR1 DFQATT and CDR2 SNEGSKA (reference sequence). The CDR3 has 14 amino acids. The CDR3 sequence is CSAVGRRLLDTQYF. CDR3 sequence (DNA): TGCAGTGCGGTGGGGCGTCGGTTATTAGATACGCAGTATTTT.

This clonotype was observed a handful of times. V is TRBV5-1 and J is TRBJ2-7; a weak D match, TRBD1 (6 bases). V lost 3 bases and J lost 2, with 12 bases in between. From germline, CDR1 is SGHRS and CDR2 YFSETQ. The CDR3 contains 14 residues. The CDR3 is CASSWGHGTYEQYF. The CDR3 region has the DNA TGCGCCAGCAGCTGGGGGCACGGAACCTACGAGCAGTACTTC.

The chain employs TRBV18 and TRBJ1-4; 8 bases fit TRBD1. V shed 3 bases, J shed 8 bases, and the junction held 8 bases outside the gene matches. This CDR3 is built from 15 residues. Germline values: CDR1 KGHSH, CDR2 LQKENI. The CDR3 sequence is CASSPATGAREKLFF. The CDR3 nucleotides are TGTGCCAGCTCACCGGCGACAGGGGCGCGGGAAAAACTGTTTTTT.

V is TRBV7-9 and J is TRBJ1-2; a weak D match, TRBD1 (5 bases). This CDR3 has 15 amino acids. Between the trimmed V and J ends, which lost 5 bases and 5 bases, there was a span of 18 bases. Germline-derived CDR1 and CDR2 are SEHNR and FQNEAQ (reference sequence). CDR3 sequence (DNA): TGTGCCAGCAGCCCCCCCCCTTTGGGGGAGTATGGCTACACCTTC. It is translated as CASSPPPLGEYGYTF.

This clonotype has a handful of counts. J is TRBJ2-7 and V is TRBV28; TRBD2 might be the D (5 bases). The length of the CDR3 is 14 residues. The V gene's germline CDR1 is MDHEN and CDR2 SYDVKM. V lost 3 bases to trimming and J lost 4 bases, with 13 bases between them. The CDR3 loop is CASSFLMGAYEQYF. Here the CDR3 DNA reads TGTGCCAGCAGTTTTTTAATGGGAGCATACGAGCAGTACTTC.

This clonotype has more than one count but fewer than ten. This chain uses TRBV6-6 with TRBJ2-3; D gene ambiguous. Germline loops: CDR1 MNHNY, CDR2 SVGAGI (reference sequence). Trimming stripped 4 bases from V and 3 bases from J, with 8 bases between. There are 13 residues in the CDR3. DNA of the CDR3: TGTGCCAGCAGTTTATGGCCAACAGATACGCAGTATTTT. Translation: CASSLWPTDTQYF.

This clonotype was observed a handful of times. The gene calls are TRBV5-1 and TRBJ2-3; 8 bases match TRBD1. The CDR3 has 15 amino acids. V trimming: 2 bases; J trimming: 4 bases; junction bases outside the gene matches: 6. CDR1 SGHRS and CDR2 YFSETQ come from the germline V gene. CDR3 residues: CASSLGQGQADTQYF. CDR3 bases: TGCGCCAGCAGCTTAGGACAGGGTCAGGCAGATACGCAGTATTTT.

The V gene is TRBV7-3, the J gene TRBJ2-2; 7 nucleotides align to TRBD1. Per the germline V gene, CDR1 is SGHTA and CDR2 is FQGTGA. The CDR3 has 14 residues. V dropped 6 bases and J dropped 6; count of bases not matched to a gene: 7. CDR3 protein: CASRADRDAGELFF. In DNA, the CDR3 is TGTGCCAGCAGGGCCGACAGGGATGCCGGGGAGCTGTTTTTT.

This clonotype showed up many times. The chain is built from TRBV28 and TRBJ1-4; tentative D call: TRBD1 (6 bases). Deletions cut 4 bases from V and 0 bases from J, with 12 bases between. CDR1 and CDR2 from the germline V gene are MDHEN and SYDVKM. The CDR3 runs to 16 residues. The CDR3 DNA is TGTGCCAGCAGTTCCCATCGACAGGCAACTAATGAAAAACTGTTTTTT. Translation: CASSSHRQATNEKLFF.